A single sample gave rise to the 14 T cell receptor beta chains below, sequenced in a study of T cell responses to AZD1222 COVID-19 vaccine. Some clones are missing from TCRdb's copy, which holds only in-frame ones; the method was immunoSEQ multiplex PCR. The table lists some 150,000 clones, approximately 88% of them singletons. This material consisted of peripheral blood, taken on day 0 of AZD1222 vaccination. The source is an adult in good health.

The gene calls are TRBV28 and TRBJ1-1; a weak D match, TRBD1 (6 bases). Germline assignment: CDR1 MDHEN and CDR2 SYDVKM. This CDR3 contains 16 residues. V lost 8 bases and J 6 bases, leaving 25 bases between the germline ends. In nucleotides, the CDR3 is TGTGCCAGCGGAGAAGCCGGGGGCTTACGAAAGGCTGAAGCTTTCTTT. Its protein is CASGEAGGLRKAEAFF.

The genes are TRBV18 and TRBJ1-5; 7 bases map to TRBD1. The CDR3 has 15 amino acids. From germline, CDR1 is KGHSH and CDR2 LQKENI. Germline trimming cut 3 bases from V and 6 bases from J; bases unmatched to any gene: 8. CDR3 DNA sequence: TGTGCCAGCTCACCCACAGGGGCTCTCGGTCAGCCCCAGCATTTT. It encodes CASSPTGALGQPQHF. Filled out from reference TRBV18 and TRBJ1-5, the complete variable domain reads NAGVMQNPRHLVRRRGQEARLRCSPMKGHSHVYWYRQLPEEGLKFMVYLQKENIIDESGMPKERFSAEFPKEGPSILRIQQVVRGDSAAYFCASSPTGALGQPQHFGDGTRLSIL.

This clone appeared once. The chain has TRBV18 and TRBJ2-7, with D possibly matching TRBD1 (5 bases). The CDR3 length is 14 residues. Germline-derived CDR1 and CDR2 are KGHSH and LQKENI. The V end was cut by 0 bases, the J end by 2 bases, with 8 bases between. CDR3 in amino acids: CASSPPSTAYEQYF. For the CDR3, the DNA is TGTGCCAGCTCACCACCGTCGACAGCCTACGAGCAGTACTTC.

This chain joins TRBV5-1 and TRBJ1-1; the D is unclear. Per the germline V gene, CDR1 is SGHRS and CDR2 is YFSETQ. With 0 bases removed from V and 4 bases from J, the gap between germline ends came to 13 bases. CDR3 size: 15 residues. The CDR3 sequence: CASSLAEGRSTEAFF. The CDR3 DNA reads TGCGCCAGCAGCTTGGCCGAGGGCAGGAGCACTGAAGCTTTCTTT. Filled out from reference TRBV5-1 and TRBJ1-1, the complete variable domain reads KAGVTQTPRYLIKTRGQQVTLSCSPISGHRSVSWYQQTPGQGLQFLFEYFSETQRNKGNFPGRFSGRQFSNSRSEMNVSTLELGDSALYLCASSLAEGRSTEAFFGQGTRLTVV.

The rearrangement uses TRBV21-1 and TRBJ1-1. TRBV21-1 corresponds to a pseudogene. The CDR3 is made up of 15 amino acids. As DNA, the CDR3 is TGTGCCAGCAGCACCACGGGACGGATGAACACTGAAGCTTTCTTT. Encoded protein: CASSTTGRMNTEAFF.

The rearrangement links TRBV5-4 to TRBJ1-5; no reliable D call. This CDR3 spans 16 amino acids. Germline V CDR1 and CDR2: SGHNT, YYREEE (reference sequence). Trimming pared 7 bases from V and 0 bases from J, leaving 17 bases between. The CDR3 sequence: CASESPLVNSNQPQHF. CDR3 DNA sequence: TGTGCCAGCGAGAGTCCCTTGGTTAATAGCAATCAGCCCCAGCATTTT.

The chain links TRBV7-9 to TRBJ1-5, with D maybe TRBD1 (6 bases). There are 15 residues in the CDR3. Germline V gene lookup returns CDR1 SEHNR and CDR2 FQNEAQ (reference sequence). Deletions cut 10 bases from V and 11 bases from J, with 27 bases between. In nucleotides, the CDR3 is TGTGCCACCACATTTGGGGAGGGGGGTCAAGGGGCCCAGCATTTT. This gives the protein CATTFGEGGQGAQHF.

The V and J genes are TRBV7-2 and TRBJ1-2; 10 nucleotides align to TRBD1. The CDR3 has 12 residues. J lost 13 bases, V lost 5 bases, and 7 bases had no gene match. Germline V gene data show CDR1 as SGHTA and CDR2 as FQGNSA. CDR3 sequence: CASSTRQGAGTF. For the CDR3, the DNA is TGTGCCAGCAGCACCCGACAGGGGGCGGGCACCTTC. The full variable domain, with the rest looked up from reference TRBV7-2 and TRBJ1-2, is GAGVSQSPSNKVTEKGKDVELRCDPISGHTALYWYRQSLGQGLEFLIYFQGNSAPDKSGLPSDRFSAERTGGSVSTLTIQRTQQEDSAVYLCASSTRQGAGTFGSGTRLTVV.

This chain uses TRBV19 with TRBJ1-6; 7 bases fit TRBD1. The V gene end was trimmed by 10 bases and the J gene end by 0 bases; junction bases not matched to a gene: 9. Germline values: CDR1 LNHDA, CDR2 SQIVND (reference sequence). The CDR3 consists of 16 residues. CDR3 in DNA: TGTGCCACCCGGGACAGCGCTAGCTCCTATAATTCACCCCTCCACTTT. Amino acid sequence: CATRDSASSYNSPLHF.

The rearrangement joins TRBV24-1 to TRBJ1-2, with 7 bases identical to TRBD1. The J segment lost 3 bases and the V segment lost 3 bases, leaving 9 bases of the junction unmatched. The germline V gene encodes CDR1 KGHDR and CDR2 SFDVKD. The CDR3 length is 16 residues. The CDR3 is CATSDPQGQGDYGYTF. The DNA for the CDR3 is TGTGCCACCAGTGATCCGCAAGGGCAGGGGGACTATGGCTACACCTTC.

The chain recombines TRBV5-4 with TRBJ2-5; no definite D call. Germline V lookup: CDR1 SGHNT, CDR2 YYREEE (reference sequence). The CDR3 is 13 amino acids. Trimming removed 0 bases at V and 2 bases at J, with 5 bases between. CDR3 protein: CASSLGRQETQYF. As DNA, the CDR3 is TGTGCCAGCAGCTTGGGCAGACAAGAGACCCAGTACTTC.

This chain links TRBV24-1 with TRBJ1-2; D is ambiguous. V was clipped by 1 base and J by 4 bases, with 6 bases between them. The length of the CDR3 is 13 residues. Per the germline V gene, CDR1 is KGHDR and CDR2 is SFDVKD. The CDR3 nucleotides read TGTGCCACCAGTGATTTAGATGGCTATGGCTACACCTTC. Encoded protein: CATSDLDGYGYTF.

This clone was seen more than once but under ten times. V gene TRBV4-1 combines with J gene TRBJ1-1; perhaps TRBD1 as D (5 bases). The CDR3 loop spans 15 amino acids. The germline V gene encodes CDR1 MGHRA and CDR2 YSYEKL. Deletions cut 0 bases from V and 5 bases from J, with 13 bases between. The CDR3 DNA reads as TGCGCCAGCAGCCAAGATCGGTCAGGGAAGACTGAAGCTTTCTTT. It codes for CASSQDRSGKTEAFF.

The chain couples TRBV5-4 to TRBJ2-5, with a tentative D call TRBD1 (7 bases). Looked up from germline, CDR1 is SGHNT and CDR2 is YYREEE (reference sequence). CDR3 length equals 16 residues. The V end lost 4 bases, the J end lost 1 base, and 17 bases lay between the germline ends. CDR3 region: CASSPYSQGGQETQYF. CDR3 nucleotide sequence: TGTGCCAGCAGCCCCTACTCCCAGGGGGGCCAAGAGACCCAGTACTTC.